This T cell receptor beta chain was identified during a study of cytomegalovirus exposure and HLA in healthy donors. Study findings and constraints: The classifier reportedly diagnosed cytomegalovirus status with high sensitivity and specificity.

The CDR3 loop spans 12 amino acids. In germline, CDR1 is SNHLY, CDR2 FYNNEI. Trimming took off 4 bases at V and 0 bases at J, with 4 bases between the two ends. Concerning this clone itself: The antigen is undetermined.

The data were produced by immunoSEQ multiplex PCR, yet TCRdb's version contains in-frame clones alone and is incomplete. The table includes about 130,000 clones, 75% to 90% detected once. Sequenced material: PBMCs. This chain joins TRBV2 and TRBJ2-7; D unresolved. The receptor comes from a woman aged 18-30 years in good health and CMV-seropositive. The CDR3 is CASSGDSYEQYF. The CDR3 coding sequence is TGTGCCAGCAGTGGCGACTCCTACGAGCAGTACTTC.